This T cell receptor beta chain appears in the sequencing data of a study of T cell responses to AZD1222 COVID-19 vaccine. Study in general: It was second doses at about 4 or about 12 weeks that were pooled.

Here immunoSEQ multiplex PCR was the method, and the copy in TCRdb shows in-frame clones only, minus some. The table lists 120,000 to 150,000 clones, roughly 90% of them singletons. Study-wide findings and caveats: The sample set comprised mostly white British donors with more females, and clonal diversity was possibly underestimated.

A word on this clone: Antigen specificity is unknown.

Germline V CDR1 and CDR2: GTSNPN, SVGIG (reference sequence). CDR3 length equals 16 residues. V lost 2 bases, J lost 2 bases, and 19 bases lay in between. The rearrangement uses TRBV30 and TRBJ2-7, with D perhaps matching TRBD1 (7 bases). This TCR was recovered from an adult in good health. This material consisted of peripheral blood, taken on day 0 of AZD1222 vaccination. CDR3: CAWSFAGTVLTYEQYF. CDR3 nucleotides: TGTGCCTGGAGTTTCGCGGGGACAGTATTAACCTACGAGCAGTACTTC.